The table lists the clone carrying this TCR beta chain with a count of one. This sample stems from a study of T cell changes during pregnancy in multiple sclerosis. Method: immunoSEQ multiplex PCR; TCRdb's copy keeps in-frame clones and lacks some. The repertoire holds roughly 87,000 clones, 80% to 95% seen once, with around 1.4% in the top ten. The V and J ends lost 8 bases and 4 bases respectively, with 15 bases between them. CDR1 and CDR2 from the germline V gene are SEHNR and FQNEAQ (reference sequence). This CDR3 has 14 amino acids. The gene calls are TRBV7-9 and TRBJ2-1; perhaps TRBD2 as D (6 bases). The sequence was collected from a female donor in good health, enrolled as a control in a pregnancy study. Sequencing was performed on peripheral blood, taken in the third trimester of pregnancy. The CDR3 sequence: CASAGLGGYNEQFF. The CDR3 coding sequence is TGTGCCAGCGCAGGGCTCGGGGGTTACAATGAGCAGTTCTTC.